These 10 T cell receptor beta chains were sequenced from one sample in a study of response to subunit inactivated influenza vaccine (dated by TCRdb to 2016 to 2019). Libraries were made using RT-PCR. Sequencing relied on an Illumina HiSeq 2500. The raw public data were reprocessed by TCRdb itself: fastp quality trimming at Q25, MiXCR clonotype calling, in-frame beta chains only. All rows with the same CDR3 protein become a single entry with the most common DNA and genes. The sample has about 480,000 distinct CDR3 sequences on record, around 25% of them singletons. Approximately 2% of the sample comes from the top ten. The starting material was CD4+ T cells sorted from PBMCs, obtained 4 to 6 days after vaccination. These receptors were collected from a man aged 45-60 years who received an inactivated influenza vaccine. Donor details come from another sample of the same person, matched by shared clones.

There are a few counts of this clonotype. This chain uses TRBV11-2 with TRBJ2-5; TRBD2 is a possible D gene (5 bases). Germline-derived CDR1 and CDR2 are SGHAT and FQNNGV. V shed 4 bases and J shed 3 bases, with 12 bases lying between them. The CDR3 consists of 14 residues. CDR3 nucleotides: TGTGCCAGCAGCTCTGGACTTGCGAAAGAGACCCAGTACTTC. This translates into CASSSGLAKETQYF. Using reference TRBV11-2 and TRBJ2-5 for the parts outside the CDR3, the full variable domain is EAGVAQSPRYKIIEKRQSVAFWCNPISGHATLYWYQQILGQGPKLLIQFQNNGVVDDSQLPKDRFSAERLKGVDSTLKIQPAKLEDSAVYLCASSSGLAKETQYFGPGTRLLVL.

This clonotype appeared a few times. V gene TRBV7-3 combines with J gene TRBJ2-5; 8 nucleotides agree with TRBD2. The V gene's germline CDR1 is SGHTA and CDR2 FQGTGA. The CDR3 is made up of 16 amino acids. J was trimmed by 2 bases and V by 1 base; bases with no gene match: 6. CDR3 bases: TGTGCCAGCAGCTTAAGCCCCGCGGGAGGACAAGAGACCCAGTACTTC. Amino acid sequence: CASSLSPAGGQETQYF.

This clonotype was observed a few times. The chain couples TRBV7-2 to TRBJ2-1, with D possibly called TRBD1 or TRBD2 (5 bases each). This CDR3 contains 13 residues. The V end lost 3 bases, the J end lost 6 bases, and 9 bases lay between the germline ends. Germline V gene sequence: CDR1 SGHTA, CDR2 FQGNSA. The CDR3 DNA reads TGTGCCAGCAGCTTTTTCGGGACCAATGAGCAGTTCTTC. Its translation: CASSFFGTNEQFF.

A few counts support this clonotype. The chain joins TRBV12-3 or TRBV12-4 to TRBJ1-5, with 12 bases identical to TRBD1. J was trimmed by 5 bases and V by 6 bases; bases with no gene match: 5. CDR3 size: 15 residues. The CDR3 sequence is CASSRGTGGDQPQHF. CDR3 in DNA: TGTGCCAGCAGCCGCGGGACAGGGGGCGATCAGCCCCAGCATTTT.

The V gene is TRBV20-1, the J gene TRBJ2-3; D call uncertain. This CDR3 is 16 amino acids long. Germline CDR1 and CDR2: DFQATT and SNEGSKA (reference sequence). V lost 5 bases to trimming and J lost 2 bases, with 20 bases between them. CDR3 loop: CSAPPSSGGDTDTQYF. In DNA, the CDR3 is TGCAGTGCTCCGCCCTCGTCGGGCGGAGACACAGATACGCAGTATTTT.

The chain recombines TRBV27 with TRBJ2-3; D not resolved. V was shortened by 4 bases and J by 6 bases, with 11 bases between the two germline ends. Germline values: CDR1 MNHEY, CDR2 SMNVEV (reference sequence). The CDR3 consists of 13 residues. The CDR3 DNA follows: TGTGCCAGCAGTTGGAGTTCCTGGGATACGCAGTATTTT. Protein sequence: CASSWSSWDTQYF.

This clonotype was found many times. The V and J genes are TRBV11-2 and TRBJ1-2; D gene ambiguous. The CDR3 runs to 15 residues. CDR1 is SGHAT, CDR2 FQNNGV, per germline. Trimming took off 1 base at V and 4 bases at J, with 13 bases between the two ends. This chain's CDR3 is CASSLAEQVGYGYTF. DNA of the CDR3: TGTGCCAGCAGCTTAGCTGAGCAGGTCGGCTATGGCTACACCTTC.

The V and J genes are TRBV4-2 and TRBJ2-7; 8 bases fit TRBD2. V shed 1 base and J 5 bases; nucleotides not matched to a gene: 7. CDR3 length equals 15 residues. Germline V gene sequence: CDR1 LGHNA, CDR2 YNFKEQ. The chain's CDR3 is CASSQAGGRADEQYF. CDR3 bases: TGTGCCAGCAGCCAAGCGGGGGGGAGGGCCGACGAGCAGTACTTC.

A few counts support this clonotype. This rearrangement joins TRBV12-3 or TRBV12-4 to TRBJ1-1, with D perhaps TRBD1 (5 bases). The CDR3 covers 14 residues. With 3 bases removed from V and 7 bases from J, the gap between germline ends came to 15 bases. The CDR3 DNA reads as TGTGCCAGCAGTTTCGGGCAGGGAATCGGTGAAGCTTTCTTT. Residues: CASSFGQGIGEAFF.

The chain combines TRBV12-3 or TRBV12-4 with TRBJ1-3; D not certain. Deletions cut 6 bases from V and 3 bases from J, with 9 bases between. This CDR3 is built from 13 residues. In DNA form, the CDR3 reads TGTGCCAGCAGCATAAACGGTGGAAACACCATATATTTT. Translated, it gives CASSINGGNTIYF.